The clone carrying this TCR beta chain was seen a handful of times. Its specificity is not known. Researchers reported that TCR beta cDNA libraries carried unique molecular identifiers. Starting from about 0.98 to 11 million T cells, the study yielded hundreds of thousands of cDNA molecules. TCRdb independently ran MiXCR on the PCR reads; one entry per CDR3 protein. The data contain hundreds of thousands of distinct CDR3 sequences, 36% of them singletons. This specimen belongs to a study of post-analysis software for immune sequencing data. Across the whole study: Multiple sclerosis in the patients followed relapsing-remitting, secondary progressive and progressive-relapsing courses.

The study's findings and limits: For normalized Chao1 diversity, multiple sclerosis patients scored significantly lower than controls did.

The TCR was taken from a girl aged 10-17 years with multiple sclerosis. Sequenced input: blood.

This CDR3 reads CAIREGGGSRGYEQYF. DNA of the CDR3: TGTGCCATCAGGGAGGGGGGAGGCTCACGTGGATACGAGCAGTACTTC. V is TRBV10-3 and J is TRBJ2-7; tentatively, D is TRBD1 or TRBD2 (6 bases each). V lost 6 bases, J lost 4 bases, and 22 bases lay in between. The CDR3 consists of 16 residues. Per germline, CDR1 ENHRY and CDR2 SYGVKD.